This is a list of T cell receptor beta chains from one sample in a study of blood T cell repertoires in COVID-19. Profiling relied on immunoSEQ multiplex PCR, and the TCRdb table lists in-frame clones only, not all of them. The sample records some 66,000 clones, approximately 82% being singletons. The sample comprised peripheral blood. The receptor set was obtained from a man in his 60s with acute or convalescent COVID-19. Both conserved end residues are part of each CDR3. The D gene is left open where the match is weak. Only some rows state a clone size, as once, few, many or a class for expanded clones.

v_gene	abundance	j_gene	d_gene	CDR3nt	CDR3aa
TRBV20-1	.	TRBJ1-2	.	TGCAGTGCTGGTGTAGGGAGGGCCTATGGCTACACCTTC	CSAGVGRAYGYTF
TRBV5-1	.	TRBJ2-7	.	TGCGCCAGCAGCTTGGCCAGGGGAAACTACGAGCAGTACTTC	CASSLARGNYEQYF
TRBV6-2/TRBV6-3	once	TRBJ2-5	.	TGTGCCAGCAGTTACTCTCTAGTACCCACCGCGACCCAGTACTTC	CASSYSLVPTATQYF
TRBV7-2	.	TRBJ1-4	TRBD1	TGTGCCAGCAGCTTTGACAGGGGAGAAGAAAAACTGTTTTTT	CASSFDRGEEKLFF
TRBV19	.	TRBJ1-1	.	TGTGCCACGAGACCAGGAATTCTTGGGGCTTTCTTT	CATRPGILGAFF
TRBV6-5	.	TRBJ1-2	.	TGTGCCAGCAGTTACTCTTTTGGAGGGGCTGGCTACACCTTC	CASSYSFGGAGYTF
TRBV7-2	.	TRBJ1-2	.	TGTGCCAGCAGTTTGGCGGGGGCGGGAAACTATGGCTACACCTTC	CASSLAGAGNYGYTF
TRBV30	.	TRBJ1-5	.	TGTGCCTGGAGTGCAGGAGATGGGACTTTTTACAATCAGCCCCAGCATTTT	CAWSAGDGTFYNQPQHF
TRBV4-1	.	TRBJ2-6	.	TGCGCCAGCAACACCCTCGGGGGGCCTGGGGCCAACGTCCTGACTTTC	CASNTLGGPGANVLTF
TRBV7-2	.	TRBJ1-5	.	TGTGCCAGCAGCCTCGACCGGGACATTTTCGAAGGGAGCAATCAGCCCCAGCATTTT	CASSLDRDIFEGSNQPQHF
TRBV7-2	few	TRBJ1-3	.	TGTGCCAGCAGCCCGAGCTCTGGAAACACCATATATTTT	CASSPSSGNTIYF
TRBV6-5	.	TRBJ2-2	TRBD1	TGTGCCAGCACCATACAGGGGTCCGGGGAGCTGTTTTTT	CASTIQGSGELFF
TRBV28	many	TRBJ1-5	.	TGTGCCACCCGCGGGGGGGGGTGGAAAATCAATCAGCCCCAGCATTTT	CATRGGGWKINQPQHF
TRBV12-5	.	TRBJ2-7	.	TGTGCTAGTGAAGAGGAGGGGGCAATAGCCTACGAGCAGTACTTC	CASEEEGAIAYEQYF
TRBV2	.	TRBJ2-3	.	TGTGCCAGCAGTTACTCCCGGGAGAGGTATACGCAGTATTTT	CASSYSRERYTQYF
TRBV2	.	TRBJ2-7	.	TGTGCCAGCCTACAGGGCTACGAGCAGTACTTC	CASLQGYEQYF
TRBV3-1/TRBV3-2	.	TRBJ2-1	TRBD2	TGTGCCAGCAGCCATGCCCTACTAGCGGGGGGTTCCAATGAGCAGTTCTTC	CASSHALLAGGSNEQFF
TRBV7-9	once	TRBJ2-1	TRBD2	TGTGCCAGCAGCTTAGCCCTAGCGGGGGCCAATGAGCAGTTCTTC	CASSLALAGANEQFF
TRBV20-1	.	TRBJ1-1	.	TGCAGTGCTAGTGGGGGGCTTGGGAACACTGAAGCTTTCTTT	CSASGGLGNTEAFF
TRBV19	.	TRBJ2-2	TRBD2	TGTGCCACTACGAGGACTAGCGGGCCCACCGGGGAGCTGTTTTTT	CATTRTSGPTGELFF
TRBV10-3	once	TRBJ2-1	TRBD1	TGTGCCATCAGTGAGTCGAGCCCGGGACAGAGGCTTTACAATGAGCAGTTCTTC	CAISESSPGQRLYNEQFF
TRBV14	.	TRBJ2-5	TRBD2	TGTGCCAGCAGCCAACCAGCGGGGGTACAAGAGACCCAGTACTTC	CASSQPAGVQETQYF
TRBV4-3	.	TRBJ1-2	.	TGCGCCAGCAGCCAAGAAGCAGGGGCTAACTATGGCTACACCTTC	CASSQEAGANYGYTF
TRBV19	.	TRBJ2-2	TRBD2	TGTGCCAGTAGTCCGACTAGCGGGGCCATGAACACCGGGGAGCTGTTTTTT	CASSPTSGAMNTGELFF
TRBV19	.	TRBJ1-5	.	TGTGCCAGTAGTATAGACAGGGGCAATCAGCCCCAGCATTTT	CASSIDRGNQPQHF
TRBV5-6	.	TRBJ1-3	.	TGTGCCAGCAGCCCCTCGGGGGGGGCGCGAGGAAACACCATATATTTT	CASSPSGGARGNTIYF
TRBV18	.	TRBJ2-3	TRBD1	TGTGCCAGCTCACGCCGGGACAGGGGCTCAGATACGCAGTATTTT	CASSRRDRGSDTQYF
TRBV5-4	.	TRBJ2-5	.	TGTGCCAGCAGCCCGGGGGGCTACCAAGAGACCCAGTACTTC	CASSPGGYQETQYF